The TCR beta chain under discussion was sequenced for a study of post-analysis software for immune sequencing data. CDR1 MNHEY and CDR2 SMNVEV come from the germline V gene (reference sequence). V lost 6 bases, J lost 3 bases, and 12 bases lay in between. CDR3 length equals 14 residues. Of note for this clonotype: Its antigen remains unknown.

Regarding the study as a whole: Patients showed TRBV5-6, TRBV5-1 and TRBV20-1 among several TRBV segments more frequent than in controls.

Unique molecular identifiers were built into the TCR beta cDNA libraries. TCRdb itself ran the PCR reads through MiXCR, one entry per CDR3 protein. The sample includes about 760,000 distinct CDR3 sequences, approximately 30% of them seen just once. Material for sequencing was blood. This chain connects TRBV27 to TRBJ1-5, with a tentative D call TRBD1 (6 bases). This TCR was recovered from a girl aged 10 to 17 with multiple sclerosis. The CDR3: CASRPTGFNQPQHF. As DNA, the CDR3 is TGTGCCAGCAGGCCGACAGGATTCAATCAGCCCCAGCATTTT.